The 6 T cell receptor beta chains in this list originate from one sample, sequenced in a study of T cells in Graves' hyperthyroidism and ophthalmopathy. From RNA transcripts, TCR beta CDR3 regions were amplified. Using the HTBI primer set, a first-round RT-PCR was run on the TCR CDR3. Each CDR3 protein gets one entry after TCRdb re-called the multiplex PCR reads with MiXCR. The sample holds nearly 750,000 distinct CDR3 sequences; approximately 36% are singletons and the top ten take more than 25%. What was sequenced was blood. The receptors stem from a woman between 40 and 50 years old with Graves' hyperthyroidism.

CDR3 loop: CAISGTGGLSFF. CDR3 in DNA: TGTGCCATCAGCGGGACAGGGGGCTTGTCTTTCTTT. The V call is TRBV10-3, the J call TRBJ1-1; 12 positions match TRBD1. This CDR3 is 12 amino acids long. V dropped 6 bases and J dropped 12; count of bases not matched to a gene: 5. CDR1 ENHRY and CDR2 SYGVKD come from the germline V gene.

This chain connects TRBV4-3 to TRBJ1-4; a weak D match, TRBD1 (6 bases). The germline gives CDR1 LGHNA, CDR2 YSLEER. The CDR3 length is 15 residues. Trimming stripped 4 bases from V and 4 bases from J, with 13 bases between. The CDR3 nucleotides read TGCGCCAGCAGCCCTTGGGACACCCGTAATGAAAAACTGTTTTTT. Amino acid sequence: CASSPWDTRNEKLFF.

This clonotype was found many times. V gene TRBV7-2 combines with J gene TRBJ1-1; D possibly corresponds to TRBD1 (5 bases). Trimming cost V 7 bases and J 5 bases, with 8 bases left between them. Per germline, CDR1 SGHTA and CDR2 FQGNSA. The CDR3 runs 11 residues. The CDR3 nucleotides are TGTGCCAGCATGAGACAGACTGAAGCTTTCTTT. Its translation: CASMRQTEAFF.

This clonotype was seen ten or more times. The chain links TRBV2 to TRBJ1-5, with D tentatively TRBD1 (5 bases). This CDR3 has 16 amino acids. V dropped 5 bases and J dropped 1 base, with 15 bases sitting between them. Germline loops: CDR1 SNHLY, CDR2 FYNNEI. CDR3 protein: CASSLQALGSNQPQHF. The CDR3 bases are TGTGCCAGCAGTCTACAGGCCCTAGGAAGCAATCAGCCCCAGCATTTT.

The chain joins TRBV20-1 to TRBJ1-3; no clear D. The germline gives CDR1 DFQATT, CDR2 SNEGSKA (reference sequence). The CDR3 sequence is 13 residues long. The V end was cut by 6 bases, the J end by 2 bases, with 11 bases between. The CDR3 DNA is TGCAGTGCCCGACCTCCAACTGGAAACACCATATATTTT. Protein: CSARPPTGNTIYF.

This clonotype was counted at least ten times. The chain has TRBV5-4 and TRBJ2-5; D assignment may be TRBD1 or TRBD2 (6 bases each). The germline CDR1 and CDR2 sequences are SGHNT and YYREEE (reference sequence). V lost 0 bases, J lost 4 bases, and 10 bases lay in between. This CDR3 has 14 residues. CDR3 coding DNA: TGTGCCAGCAGCTTGGCTAGGGGGGCAGAGACCCAGTACTTC. This codes for CASSLARGAETQYF. The whole variable domain, filled in from reference TRBV5-4 and TRBJ2-5, reads ETGVTQSPTHLIKTRGQQVTLRCSSQSGHNTVSWYQQALGQGPQFIFQYYREEENGRGNFPPRFSGLQFPNYSSELNVNALELDDSALYLCASSLARGAETQYFGPGTRLLVL.